A single sample is the source of the 27 T cell receptor beta chains below, sequenced in a study of cytomegalovirus exposure and HLA in healthy donors. It was with 60 Vbeta and 13 Jbeta primers that the PCR ran. Using immunoSEQ multiplex PCR, the repertoire was profiled, and TCRdb retains in-frame clones only, with some absent. The data show approximately 170,000 clones, roughly four fifths seen once. The sequenced sample consisted of PBMCs. These receptors originate from a woman between 40 and 50 years old in good health and CMV-seronegative.

This clone was found once. This rearrangement joins TRBV29-1 to TRBJ2-7, with TRBD2 matching over 11 bases. V trimming: 7 bases; J trimming: 5 bases; junction bases outside the gene matches: 4. The CDR3 consists of 12 residues. Germline-derived CDR1 and CDR2 are SQVTM and ANQGSEA. CDR3 loop: CSGGTSGHEQYF. In DNA form, the CDR3 reads TGCAGCGGGGGGACTAGCGGACACGAGCAGTACTTC.

The chain joins TRBV28 to TRBJ2-7; 15 positions agree with TRBD2. The CDR3 runs 15 residues. V gave up 2 bases and J gave up 4 bases; unmatched junction bases: 0. Germline V gene lookup returns CDR1 MDHEN and CDR2 SYDVKM. CDR3 in amino acids: CASSLGTSGRYEQYF. The CDR3 nucleotides read TGTGCCAGCAGTTTAGGGACTAGCGGGAGGTACGAGCAGTACTTC.

CDR3 in DNA: TGTGCCAGCAGTTTCGGCCCAGGGCTGGAGACCCAGTACTTC. Its protein product is CASSFGPGLETQYF. The chain has TRBV28 and TRBJ2-5, with a weak D call TRBD1 (5 bases). Trimming removed 3 bases from V and 5 bases from J, with 13 bases in between. The CDR3 contains 14 residues. Germline CDR1 is MDHEN and CDR2 is SYDVKM.

As concerns this clone: The conserved closing phenylalanine or tryptophan is absent in this CDR3, likely reflecting a read error. The limits of the CDR3 on the DNA are not certain, so only TCRdb's listed CDR3 is given. The chain carries TRBV7-9 and TRBJ2-3; the table's D call, TRBD2, was not checked against the DNA. CDR1 is SEHNR and CDR2 is FQNEAQ in the germline V gene (reference sequence). The CDR3 numbers 11 amino acids, ends counted. CDR3 in amino acids: CASSLDPGTPK.

The chain recombines TRBV28 with TRBJ1-2; TRBD1 matches at 7 bases. Germline CDR1 reads MDHEN; CDR2 reads SYDVKM. Trimming removed 8 bases from V and 2 bases from J; junction bases left unmatched: 2. The CDR3 runs to 12 residues. This chain's CDR3 is CASQGQNYGYTF. CDR3 sequence (DNA): TGTGCCAGCCAGGGACAGAACTATGGCTACACCTTC.

This clone was recorded a few times. The rearrangement uses TRBV18 and TRBJ1-2; perhaps TRBD1 as D (6 bases). CDR3 size: 15 residues. Germline V CDR1 and CDR2: KGHSH, LQKENI. The ends were cut back, 2 bases at V and 1 base at J, with 11 bases in the middle. The CDR3 region has the DNA TGTGCCAGCTCACCAGTAGGACAGCATAACTATGGCTACACCTTC. Translating gives CASSPVGQHNYGYTF.

The chain uses TRBV7-2 and TRBJ2-7; D is unresolved. The CDR3 runs to 13 residues. Trimming pared 5 bases from V and 3 bases from J, leaving 11 bases between. Per germline, CDR1 SGHTA and CDR2 FQGNSA. CDR3 nucleotide sequence: TGTGCCAGCAGCCCTGACTGGGTCTACGAGCAGTACTTC. Protein: CASSPDWVYEQYF.

This rearrangement joins TRBV5-1 to TRBJ1-2, with 7 bases identical to TRBD1. This CDR3 spans 13 amino acids. Trimming removed 2 bases from V and 4 bases from J; junction bases left unmatched: 2. Germline CDR1 is SGHRS and CDR2 is YFSETQ. CDR3 loop: CASSFQGGYGYTF. The CDR3 bases are TGCGCCAGCAGCTTCCAGGGGGGCTATGGCTACACCTTC. Based on the CDR3 plus reference TRBV5-1 and TRBJ1-2, the full variable domain is KAGVTQTPRYLIKTRGQQVTLSCSPISGHRSVSWYQQTPGQGLQFLFEYFSETQRNKGNFPGRFSGRQFSNSRSEMNVSTLELGDSALYLCASSFQGGYGYTFGSGTRLTVV.

DNA of the CDR3: TGTGCCAGCAGCCCGTTTCGGGGTGCTAATGAAAAACTGTTTTTT. As protein: CASSPFRGANEKLFF. This sequence joins TRBV11-2 and TRBJ1-4, with D unclear. Germline assignment: CDR1 SGHAT and CDR2 FQNNGV. This CDR3 has 15 residues. Trimming pared 5 bases from V and 3 bases from J, leaving 13 bases between. Complete variable domain (other parts from reference TRBV11-2 and TRBJ1-4): EAGVAQSPRYKIIEKRQSVAFWCNPISGHATLYWYQQILGQGPKLLIQFQNNGVVDDSQLPKDRFSAERLKGVDSTLKIQPAKLEDSAVYLCASSPFRGANEKLFFGSGTQLSVL.

V and J are TRBV5-6 and TRBJ2-7; tentative D call: TRBD1 (6 bases). Trimming took 4 bases from V and 3 from J, leaving 14 bases between them. The CDR3 contains 14 residues. Germline V CDR1 and CDR2: SGHDT, YYEEEE. The CDR3 DNA reads TGTGCCAGCAGCGTCGACAGGAGAAACTACGAGCAGTACTTC. Protein: CASSVDRRNYEQYF.

The rearrangement joins TRBV29-1 to TRBJ1-4; 7 positions agree with TRBD1. The J segment lost 3 bases and the V segment lost 4 bases, leaving 8 bases of the junction unmatched. CDR1 is SQVTM and CDR2 is ANQGSEA in the germline V gene. The CDR3 length is 15 residues. This CDR3 reads CSVANRDRPNEKLFF. The CDR3 bases are TGCAGCGTTGCTAATCGGGACAGACCTAATGAAAAACTGTTTTTT.

The CDR3 is CASGDRTGHTEAFF. The CDR3 DNA reads as TGTGCCAGTGGGGACCGGACAGGCCACACTGAAGCTTTCTTT. This chain links TRBV19 with TRBJ1-1; TRBD1 agrees at 7 bases. CDR1 and CDR2 (germline): LNHDA, SQIVND (reference sequence). There are 14 residues in the CDR3. The V and J ends lost 8 bases and 3 bases, in that order; junction bases with no gene match: 9.

The chain couples TRBV30 to TRBJ2-7, with a weak D call TRBD2 (6 bases). The V end was cut by 0 bases, the J end by 7 bases, with 10 bases between. The germline gives CDR1 GTSNPN, CDR2 SVGIG (reference sequence). The CDR3 is made up of 12 amino acids. For the CDR3, the DNA is TGTGCCTGGAGTGTTCGCGGGACTGAGCAGTACTTC. Translated, it gives CAWSVRGTEQYF.

The chain couples TRBV7-2 to TRBJ2-7; maybe TRBD2 (6 bases). The CDR3 contains 14 residues. CDR1 SGHTA and CDR2 FQGNSA come from the germline V gene. V was cut by 3 bases and J by 2 bases, with 11 bases left in between. In DNA, the CDR3 is TGTGCCAGCAGCTTCGCGGGGCTCACCTACGAGCAGTACTTC. Translating it yields CASSFAGLTYEQYF.

The V gene is TRBV5-1, the J gene TRBJ2-4; D might be TRBD2 (5 bases). V gave up 3 bases and J gave up 0 bases, with 19 bases separating them. This CDR3 comprises 18 residues. Looked up from germline, CDR1 is SGHRS and CDR2 is YFSETQ. CDR3 residues: CASSSTLIAKGAKNIQYF. CDR3 sequence (DNA): TGCGCCAGCAGCTCCACACTGATAGCGAAGGGAGCCAAAAACATTCAGTACTTC.

As to this clone: The sample holds other DNA sequences that translate to the same CDR3. The chain is built from TRBV6-6 and TRBJ1-2; 7 nucleotides line up with TRBD1. The CDR3 is 13 residues long. Germline V gene lookup returns CDR1 MNHNY and CDR2 SVGAGI (reference sequence). V lost 5 bases to trimming and J lost 3 bases; unmatched junction nucleotides: 3. CDR3 coding DNA: TGTGCCAGCAGTCCCCAGGGGGACTATGGCTACACCTTC. It specifies CASSPQGDYGYTF.

This clone was seen only a few times. This sequence joins TRBV11-3 and TRBJ2-3, with D uncertain. Trimming took off 2 bases at V and 4 bases at J, with 4 bases between the two ends. Germline assignment: CDR1 SGHNT and CDR2 YENEEA. The CDR3 sequence is 12 residues long. CDR3 protein: CASSLKPDTQYF. CDR3 nucleotide sequence: TGTGCCAGCAGCTTAAAGCCAGATACGCAGTATTTT.

This chain connects TRBV28 to TRBJ1-5; 8 bases match TRBD1. This CDR3 has 15 residues. Germline-derived CDR1 and CDR2 are MDHEN and SYDVKM. Trimming removed 3 bases from V and 8 bases from J; junction bases left unmatched: 9. The CDR3 loop is CASSFRRTGNEPQHF. The CDR3 DNA is TGTGCCAGCAGTTTTCGCCGGACAGGGAATGAGCCCCAGCATTTT.

The CDR3 DNA reads as TGTGCCAGCAGTTTTGGGGCTAGCGGAAGCGAGGCCACAGATACGCAGTATTTT. Translating gives CASSFGASGSEATDTQYF. The V gene is TRBV27, the J gene TRBJ2-3; TRBD2 aligns across 7 bases. V gave up 3 bases and J gave up 2 bases; unmatched junction bases: 14. The length of the CDR3 is 18 residues. Looked up from germline, CDR1 is MNHEY and CDR2 is SMNVEV (reference sequence).

The V gene is TRBV7-9, the J gene TRBJ1-5; 7 bases line up with TRBD1. This CDR3 contains 12 residues. The ends lost 5 bases at V and 5 bases at J; junction bases unmatched: 0. The germline CDR1 and CDR2 sequences are SEHNR and FQNEAQ (reference sequence). Written as DNA, the CDR3 is TGTGCCAGCAGCCAGGGGGATCAGCCCCAGCATTTT. Its protein product is CASSQGDQPQHF.

The chain couples TRBV28 to TRBJ2-7; 8 nucleotides align to TRBD2. CDR1 and CDR2 from the germline V gene are MDHEN and SYDVKM. This CDR3 is 14 amino acids long. The V gene end was trimmed by 6 bases and the J gene end by 3 bases; junction bases not matched to a gene: 7. The CDR3 spells CASSPGTRLYEQYF. For the CDR3, the DNA is TGTGCCAGCAGCCCCGGGACTAGGCTCTACGAGCAGTACTTC.

The chain employs TRBV6-6 and TRBJ2-1, with D perhaps TRBD2 (6 bases). Trimming pared 5 bases from V and 8 bases from J, leaving 19 bases between. Germline V gene data show CDR1 as MNHNY and CDR2 as SVGAGI (reference sequence). This CDR3 comprises 15 residues. The CDR3 region is CASSPGTPRGDEQFF. The CDR3 nucleotides are TGTGCCAGCAGTCCCGGGACTCCCCGGGGCGATGAGCAGTTCTTC.

With regard to this clone: At the DNA level, this CDR3 is encoded by other sequences in the same sample as well. This chain links TRBV5-1 with TRBJ2-1; 8 nucleotides agree with TRBD2. V lost 1 base, J lost 1 base, and 1 base stayed unmatched. Germline-derived CDR1 and CDR2 are SGHRS and YFSETQ. The length of the CDR3 is 15 residues. The CDR3 here is CASSLTSGSYNEQFF. The CDR3 DNA reads as TGCGCCAGCAGCTTGACTAGCGGATCCTACAATGAGCAGTTCTTC.

This clone was observed once. This rearrangement joins TRBV2 to TRBJ1-2; 8 nucleotides agree with TRBD1. Germline lookup yields CDR1 SNHLY and CDR2 FYNNEI. The CDR3 is 12 amino acids. V trimming: 8 bases; J trimming: 8 bases; junction bases outside the gene matches: 7. The CDR3: CASPRTGRGYTF. In nucleotides, the CDR3 is TGTGCCAGCCCCCGGACAGGGAGAGGCTACACCTTC.

The rearrangement joins TRBV9 to TRBJ2-1; 9 positions match TRBD2. V shed 3 bases and J 6 bases; nucleotides not matched to a gene: 7. Germline CDR1 SGDLS, CDR2 YYNGEE. CDR3 size: 15 residues. The CDR3 DNA sequence: TGTGCCAGCAGCGAAGCGGGAGGTGTAGGCAATGAGCAGTTCTTC. This sequence encodes CASSEAGGVGNEQFF.

The chain employs TRBV4-2 and TRBJ1-4; D possibly corresponds to TRBD1 (6 bases). Germline V gene data show CDR1 as LGHNA and CDR2 as YNFKEQ. This CDR3 region has 15 residues. The V end was cut by 1 base, the J end by 5 bases, with 11 bases between. DNA for the CDR3: TGTGCCAGCAGCCAAGGAGCTACAGGGAATGAAAAACTGTTTTTT. The encoded protein is CASSQGATGNEKLFF.

A single count supports this clone. The chain has TRBV27 and TRBJ1-2; D remains ambiguous. Germline V lookup: CDR1 MNHEY, CDR2 SMNVEV (reference sequence). Trimming left V 8 bases short and J 8 bases short, with 15 bases between. CDR3 length equals 12 residues. The CDR3 bases are TGTGCCAGCTACTCCCCCGGTTGGGGCTACACCTTC. This sequence encodes CASYSPGWGYTF.